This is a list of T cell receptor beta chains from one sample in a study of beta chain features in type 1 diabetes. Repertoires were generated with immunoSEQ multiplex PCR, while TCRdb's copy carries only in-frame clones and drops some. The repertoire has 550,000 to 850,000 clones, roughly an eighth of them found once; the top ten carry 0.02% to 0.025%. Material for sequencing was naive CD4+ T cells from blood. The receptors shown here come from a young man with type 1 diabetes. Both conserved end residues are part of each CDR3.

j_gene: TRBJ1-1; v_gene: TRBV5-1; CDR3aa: CASSLAETENTEAFF
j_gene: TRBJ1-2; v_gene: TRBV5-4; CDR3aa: CASSSTDFYGYTF
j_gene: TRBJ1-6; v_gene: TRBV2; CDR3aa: CASSAWGDSPLHF
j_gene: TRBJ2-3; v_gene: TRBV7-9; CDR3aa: CASSRTDTDTQYF
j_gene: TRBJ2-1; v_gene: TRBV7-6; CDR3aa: CASSKTWTAGANEQFF
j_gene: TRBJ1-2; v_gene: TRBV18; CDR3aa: CASSPQDNYGYTF
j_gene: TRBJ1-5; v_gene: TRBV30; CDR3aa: CAWGRGHQPQHF
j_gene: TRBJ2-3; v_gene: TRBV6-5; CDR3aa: CASSYSVGGARDTQYF
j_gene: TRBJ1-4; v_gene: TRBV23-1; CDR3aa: CASSQADRVYEKLFF
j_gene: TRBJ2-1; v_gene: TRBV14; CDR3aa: CASSQDGGSLSSYNEQFF
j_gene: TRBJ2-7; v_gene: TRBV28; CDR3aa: CASTKRGETYEQYF
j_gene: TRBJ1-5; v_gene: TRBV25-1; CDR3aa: CASSEYEGGNQPQHF
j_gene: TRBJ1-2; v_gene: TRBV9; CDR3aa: CASSFAPEAIYGYTF
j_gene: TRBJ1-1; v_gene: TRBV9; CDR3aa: CASSVGGQNTEAFF
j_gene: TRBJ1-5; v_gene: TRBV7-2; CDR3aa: CASSSMGAGFSNQPQHF
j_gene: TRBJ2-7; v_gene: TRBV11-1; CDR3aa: CASSTVQGAQMEQYF
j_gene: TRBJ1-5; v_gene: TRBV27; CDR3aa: CASSSTGVRDQPQHF
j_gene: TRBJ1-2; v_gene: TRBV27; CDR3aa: CASSLSGQGQGGYTF
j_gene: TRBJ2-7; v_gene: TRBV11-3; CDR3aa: CASSEWDRQSYEQYF
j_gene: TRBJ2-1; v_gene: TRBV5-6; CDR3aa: CASSPRLGVDNEQFF
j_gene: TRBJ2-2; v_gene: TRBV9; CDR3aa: CASSARPTSVDTGELFF
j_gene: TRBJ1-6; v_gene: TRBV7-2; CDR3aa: CASSRLTHRSYNSPLHF
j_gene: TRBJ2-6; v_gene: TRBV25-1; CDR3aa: CASSSPGAGANVLTF
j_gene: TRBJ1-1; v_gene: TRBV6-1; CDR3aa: CASSYGQGGTEAFF
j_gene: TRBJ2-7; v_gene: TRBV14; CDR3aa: CASSQESRPGGDEQYF
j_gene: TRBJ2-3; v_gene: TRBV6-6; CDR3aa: CASSRQLTGHTQYF
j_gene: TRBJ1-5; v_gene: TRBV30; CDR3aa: CAWSETQGSNQPQHF
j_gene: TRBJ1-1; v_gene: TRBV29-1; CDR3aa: CSDVGYTEAFF
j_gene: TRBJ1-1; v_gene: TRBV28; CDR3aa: CASGRDTEAFF
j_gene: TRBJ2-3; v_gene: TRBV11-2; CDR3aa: CASSSSWGTDTQYF
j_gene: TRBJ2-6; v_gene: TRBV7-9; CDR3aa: CASSLDRGGANVLTF
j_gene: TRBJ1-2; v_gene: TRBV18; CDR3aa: CASSPSPSGTEGYTF
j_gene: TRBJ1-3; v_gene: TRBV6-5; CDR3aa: CASVDRNTIYF
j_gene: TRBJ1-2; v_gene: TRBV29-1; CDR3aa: CSVGEGDGYTF
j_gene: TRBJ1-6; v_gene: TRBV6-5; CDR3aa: CASSYSNQGYNSPLHF
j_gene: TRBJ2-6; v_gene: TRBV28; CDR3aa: CASRFQGGANVLTF
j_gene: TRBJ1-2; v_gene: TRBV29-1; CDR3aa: CSTRTGDVYGYTF
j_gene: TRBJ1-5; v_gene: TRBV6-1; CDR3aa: CASSPTYDSNQPQHF
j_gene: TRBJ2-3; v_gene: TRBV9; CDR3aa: CASSPRSAYRSTDTQYF
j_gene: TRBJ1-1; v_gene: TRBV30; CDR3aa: CAWMGLLTEAFF
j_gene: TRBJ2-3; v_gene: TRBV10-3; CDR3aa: CATKASDTQYF
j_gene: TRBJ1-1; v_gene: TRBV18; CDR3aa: CASSRDNGMNTEAFF
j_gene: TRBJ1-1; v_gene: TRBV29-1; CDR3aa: CSVEEGRRTEAFF
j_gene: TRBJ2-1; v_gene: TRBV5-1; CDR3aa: CASSLVPSGGLYEQFF
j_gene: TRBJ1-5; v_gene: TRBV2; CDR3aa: CASGEVDSNQPQHF
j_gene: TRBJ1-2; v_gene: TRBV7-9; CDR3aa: CASSLMADGYTF
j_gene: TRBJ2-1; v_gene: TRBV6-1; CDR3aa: CASSEDGSGVGEQFF
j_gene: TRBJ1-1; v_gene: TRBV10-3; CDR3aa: CAISELGGNTEAFF
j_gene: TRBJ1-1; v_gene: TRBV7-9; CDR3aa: CASIRQGAHTEAFF
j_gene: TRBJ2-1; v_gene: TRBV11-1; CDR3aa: CASSRQGGEQFF
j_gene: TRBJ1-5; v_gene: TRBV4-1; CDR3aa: CASSQDRAGGKHQPQHF
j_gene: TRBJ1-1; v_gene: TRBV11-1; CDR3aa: CASSLRQQEAFF
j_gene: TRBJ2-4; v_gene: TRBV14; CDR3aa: CASSETSAENIQYF
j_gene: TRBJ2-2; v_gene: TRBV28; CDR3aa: CASSSPRWGTGGELFF